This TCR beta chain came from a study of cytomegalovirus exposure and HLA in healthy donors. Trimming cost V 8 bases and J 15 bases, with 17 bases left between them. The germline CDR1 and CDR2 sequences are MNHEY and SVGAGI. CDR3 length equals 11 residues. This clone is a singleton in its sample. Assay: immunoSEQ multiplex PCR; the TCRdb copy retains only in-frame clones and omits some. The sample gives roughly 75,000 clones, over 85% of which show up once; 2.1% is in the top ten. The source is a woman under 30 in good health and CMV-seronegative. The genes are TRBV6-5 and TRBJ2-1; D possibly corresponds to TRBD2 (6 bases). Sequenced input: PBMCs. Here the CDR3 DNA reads TGTGCCAGCGAAAGGGAGGACAAGCGGTTCTTC. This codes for CASEREDKRFF.